This T cell receptor (beta chain) was found in a study of cytomegalovirus exposure and HLA in healthy donors. The CDR3 consists of 13 residues. Per germline, CDR1 MNHNS and CDR2 SASEGT. The PCR ran on 60 Vbeta and 13 Jbeta primers. Sequencing was performed with immunoSEQ multiplex PCR; in TCRdb, only in-frame clones are kept and a portion is missing. Here the sample spans about 100,000 clones, roughly 76% being singletons. Study outcomes and limitations: Previous analysis showed most TCR beta V segments were productive about 87% or about 30% of the time. According to the study, 160 or so TCR beta chains were cytomegalovirus-associated.

This clone was recorded only once. The antigen is not known. The junction departs from the called germline gene at one end, perhaps through a read error. The origin of this receptor is a woman in her sixties or seventies in good health and CMV-seropositive. The sample comprised PBMCs. This chain links TRBV6-1 with TRBJ1-2; 7 nucleotides line up with TRBD1. DNA of the CDR3: TGTGCCAGCGGTGACAGGGTGGACTATGGCTACACCTTC. This translates into CASGDRVDYGYTF.